The 17 T cell receptor beta chains given below trace back to one sample, sequenced in a study of OX40 agonist ivuxolimab in advanced cancers. TCRdb's table, derived via immunoSEQ multiplex PCR, lists solely in-frame clones and lacks some. The sample comprises 35,000 to 55,000 clones, roughly 84% of which are singletons, and about 13% rests with the top ten. The specimen was CD4+ or CD8+ T cells sorted from blood, collected in a trial of the OX40 agonist ivuxolimab. The receptor set was obtained from an adult with an advanced solid tumor such as melanoma, head and neck, liver or kidney cancer.

The table lists this clone with a few counts. The chain recombines TRBV6-5 with TRBJ1-2; tentative D call: TRBD1 (5 bases). V was clipped by 5 bases and J by 1 base, with 5 bases between them. The germline CDR1 and CDR2 sequences are MNHEY and SVGAGI. The CDR3 sequence is 12 residues long. As DNA, the CDR3 is TGTGCCAGCAGTGACAGTAACTATGGCTACACCTTC. Translated: CASSDSNYGYTF.

This clone was recorded once. This chain uses TRBV29-1 with TRBJ2-7; 8 bases match TRBD1. Germline-derived CDR1 and CDR2 are SQVTM and ANQGSEA. The length of the CDR3 is 13 residues. The J segment lost 2 bases and the V segment lost 8 bases, leaving 8 bases of the junction unmatched. As DNA, the CDR3 is TGCAGCACCTGCCAGGGGGCCACCTACGAGCAGTACTTC. Encoded protein: CSTCQGATYEQYF.

This clone was recorded a few times. The rearrangement joins TRBV30 to TRBJ2-7; D is perhaps TRBD1 or TRBD2 (5 bases each). This CDR3 is built from 13 residues. Germline V lookup: CDR1 GTSNPN, CDR2 SVGIG (reference sequence). V lost 0 bases, J lost 3 bases, and 9 bases lay in between. CDR3 nucleotide sequence: TGTGCCTGGAGTGTGGGGACGGGCTACGAGCAGTACTTC. Translated: CAWSVGTGYEQYF.

The gene calls are TRBV30 and TRBJ1-6; unclear D gene. The CDR3 is 12 amino acids. Per the germline V gene, CDR1 is GTSNPN and CDR2 is SVGIG (reference sequence). V was shortened by 0 bases and J by 5 bases, with 2 bases between the two germline ends. The CDR3 region has the DNA TGTGCCTGGAGTGTCCATAATTCACCCCTCCACTTT. Its protein product is CAWSVHNSPLHF.

V and J are TRBV6-5 and TRBJ1-1; D is perhaps TRBD1 (5 bases). V dropped 2 bases and J dropped 0 bases, with 10 bases sitting between them. From germline, CDR1 is MNHEY and CDR2 SVGAGI. CDR3 length: 15 residues. The CDR3 loop is CASSYRGLLNTEAFF. The DNA of the CDR3 is TGTGCCAGCAGTTACCGGGGACTGCTGAACACTGAAGCTTTCTTT.

The chain uses TRBV5-1 and TRBJ2-1; D not resolved. V lost 6 bases, J lost 8 bases, and 9 bases lay in between. This CDR3 is built from 11 residues. From germline, CDR1 is SGHRS and CDR2 YFSETQ. The CDR3 loop reads CASTTLDEQFF. CDR3 DNA: TGCGCCAGCACCACCCTCGATGAGCAGTTCTTC.

The J gene is TRBJ2-1, the V gene TRBV13; 10 bases match TRBD1. Germline CDR1 PRHDT, CDR2 FYEKMQ (reference sequence). The CDR3 is 16 amino acids. J was trimmed by 6 bases and V by 5 bases; bases with no gene match: 10. The CDR3 here is CASSTPGQGMGNEQFF. DNA for the CDR3: TGTGCCAGCAGCACTCCGGGACAGGGGATGGGCAATGAGCAGTTCTTC.

The chain combines TRBV30 with TRBJ1-5; weak D call: TRBD1 (6 bases). V lost 3 bases to trimming and J lost 0 bases, with 9 bases between them. The CDR3 spans 14 residues. Germline V lookup: CDR1 GTSNPN, CDR2 SVGIG (reference sequence). The CDR3 region is CAWRRGNSNQPQHF. The CDR3 region has the DNA TGTGCCTGGAGAAGGGGGAATAGCAATCAGCCCCAGCATTTT.

The chain employs TRBV15 and TRBJ1-6, with D possibly TRBD1 on 5 matching bases. Germline CDR1 reads LNHNV; CDR2 reads YYDKDF (reference sequence). The V gene lost 3 bases and the J gene lost 8 bases, with 17 bases spanning the gap. This CDR3 is built from 16 residues. The CDR3, as DNA: TGTGCCACCAGCAGCCGGAGGGCATCCAGGGATTCACCCCTCCACTTT. This encodes CATSSRRASRDSPLHF.

The chain recombines TRBV18 with TRBJ2-3; 7 bases line up with TRBD2. The germline CDR1 and CDR2 sequences are KGHSH and LQKENI. V lost 4 bases and J lost 0; bases outside the gene matches: 7. The CDR3 consists of 16 residues. CDR3 in amino acids: CASSLSGATSTDTQYF. The CDR3 nucleotides are TGTGCCAGCTCACTCAGCGGGGCCACTAGCACAGATACGCAGTATTTT.

The sample holds one count of this clone. The V gene is TRBV2, the J gene TRBJ2-1, with TRBD2 matching 9 bases. The CDR3 covers 16 residues. The ends lost 4 bases at V and 4 bases at J; junction bases unmatched: 8. CDR1 and CDR2 (germline): SNHLY, FYNNEI. This chain's CDR3 is CASSVGRTSAYNEQFF. The DNA of the CDR3 is TGTGCCAGCAGTGTGGGTCGGACTAGCGCGTACAATGAGCAGTTCTTC.

The chain is built from TRBV5-6 and TRBJ2-3, with TRBD2 matching 10 bases. The CDR3 extends over 16 amino acids. V shed 2 bases, J shed 2 bases, and the junction held 5 bases outside the gene matches. Germline-derived CDR1 and CDR2 are SGHDT and YYEEEE. The CDR3 region is CASSFGLAEITDTQYF. DNA of the CDR3: TGTGCCAGCAGCTTCGGACTAGCGGAGATCACAGATACGCAGTATTTT.

V is TRBV19 and J is TRBJ2-5, with 7 nucleotides matching TRBD1. The CDR3 runs 13 residues. V trimming: 3 bases; J trimming: 4 bases; junction bases outside the gene matches: 2. Germline values: CDR1 LNHDA, CDR2 SQIVND (reference sequence). The CDR3 nucleotides are TGTGCCAGTAGTATTACAGGGGTAGAGACCCAGTACTTC. Translation: CASSITGVETQYF.

J is TRBJ2-5 and V is TRBV18; no clear D. The CDR3 runs to 14 residues. CDR1 and CDR2 (germline): KGHSH, LQKENI. V was clipped by 3 bases and J by 5 bases, with 13 bases between them. CDR3 sequence: CASSPIPGTETQYF. The CDR3 DNA is TGTGCCAGCTCACCTATCCCAGGAACGGAGACCCAGTACTTC.

The V and J genes are TRBV29-1 and TRBJ1-2; D possibly corresponds to TRBD1 (5 bases). Germline-derived CDR1 and CDR2 are SQVTM and ANQGSEA. This CDR3 is 13 amino acids long. Trimming pared 2 bases from V and 2 bases from J, leaving 9 bases between. CDR3 coding DNA: TGCAGCGTTGAAAACCGGGGGAACTATGGCTACACCTTC. Amino acid sequence: CSVENRGNYGYTF.

The sample holds a few counts of this clone. V and J are TRBV28 and TRBJ1-5; perhaps TRBD1 as D (6 bases). Trimming pared 5 bases from V and 0 bases from J, leaving 8 bases between. The CDR3 consists of 14 residues. CDR1 MDHEN and CDR2 SYDVKM come from the germline V gene. This chain's CDR3 is CASSRDTSNQPQHF. In nucleotides, the CDR3 is TGTGCCAGCAGTCGGGACACTAGCAATCAGCCCCAGCATTTT.

This clone has more than one count but fewer than ten. This rearrangement joins TRBV28 to TRBJ1-1; no definite D call. This CDR3 comprises 11 residues. Germline V lookup: CDR1 MDHEN, CDR2 SYDVKM. Trimming pared 7 bases from V and 7 bases from J, leaving 10 bases between. CDR3 loop: CASNPGDEAFF. The DNA of the CDR3 is TGTGCCAGCAATCCTGGGGATGAAGCTTTCTTT.